The 30 T cell receptor beta chains reported below all come from one sample, sequenced in a study of regulatory T cells in long-lasting Graves disease. Arm-PCR of CDR3 regions with iRepertoire HTBI primers generated TCR beta libraries. One entry per CDR3 protein, called by TCRdb with MiXCR from the multiplex PCR reads. Of a few hundred thousand distinct CDR3 sequences in the sample, roughly 17% were seen once. The time point was: newly diagnosed GD, antithyroid drugs for less than 3 months. TCR sequences were obtained from RNA taken from PBMCs. The data were also submitted as part of a second study, on T cells in Graves' hyperthyroidism and ophthalmopathy.

The sample was peripheral blood mononuclear cells (PBMCs), taken at new diagnosis, from a patient treated with antithyroid drugs. Receptor source: a woman between 18 and 29 years old with Graves disease.

The chain recombines TRBV20-1 with TRBJ2-7, with 13 nucleotides matching TRBD2. The CDR3 consists of 16 residues. The germline V gene encodes CDR1 DFQATT and CDR2 SNEGSKA (reference sequence). J gave up 2 bases and V 6 bases, and 10 bases lay outside the gene matches. The CDR3 DNA reads TGCAGTGCCCCAAACCCGGGACTAGCGGGGACCTACGAGCAGTACTTC. This gives the protein CSAPNPGLAGTYEQYF.

This clonotype has a count of ten or more. The chain couples TRBV20-1 to TRBJ2-3, with unresolved D. This CDR3 comprises 11 residues. Trimming shortened V by 6 bases and J by 7 bases, and 11 bases separated the two germline ends. CDR1 is DFQATT and CDR2 is SNEGSKA in the germline V gene (reference sequence). CDR3 residues: CSAPKGNTQYF. The DNA of the CDR3 is TGCAGTGCCCCCAAAGGAAATACGCAGTATTTT.

The rearrangement links TRBV7-8 to TRBJ1-5; 7 bases are a match to TRBD1. Germline CDR1 SGHVS, CDR2 FQNEAQ. The J segment lost 6 bases and the V segment lost 3 bases, leaving 8 bases of the junction unmatched. The CDR3 runs to 15 residues. The CDR3 nucleotides read TGTGCCAGCAGCTTTGGGCAGGGGGTGGGTCAGCCCCAGCATTTT. Translation gives CASSFGQGVGQPQHF. Complete variable domain (other parts from reference TRBV7-8 and TRBJ1-5): GAGVSQSPRYKVAKRGQDVALRCDPISGHVSLFWYQQALGQGPEFLTYFQNEAQLDKSGLPSDRFFAERPEGSVSTLKIQRTQQEDSAVYLCASSFGQGVGQPQHFGDGTRLSIL.

About this clonotype: A much bigger clone sits one base away, suggesting this may be a read error. The genes are TRBV20-1 and TRBJ2-1; 9 positions agree with TRBD2. Germline V CDR1 and CDR2: DFQATT, SNEGSKA (reference sequence). With 3 bases clipped from V and 10 bases from J, the junction kept 7 bases outside the gene matches. This CDR3 is 13 amino acids long. The CDR3 DNA is TGCAGTGCTAGGGGACTAGCAGATTACGAGCAGTTCTTC. It codes for CSARGLADYEQFF.

The V call is TRBV24-1, the J call TRBJ1-2; tentatively, D is TRBD1 (6 bases). CDR3 length: 16 residues. V gave up 6 bases and J gave up 1 base, with 17 bases separating them. Germline V gene sequence: CDR1 KGHDR, CDR2 SFDVKD. CDR3 region: CATSLPPRQVNYGYTF. CDR3 sequence (DNA): TGTGCCACCAGTCTCCCCCCTCGACAGGTTAACTATGGCTACACCTTC.

This clonotype was recorded at least ten times. The gene calls are TRBV29-1 and TRBJ2-7; TRBD1 agrees at 10 bases. V shed 4 bases, J shed 0 bases, and the junction held 3 bases outside the gene matches. Germline V gene sequence: CDR1 SQVTM, CDR2 ANQGSEA. CDR3 length: 14 amino acids. CDR3 DNA sequence: TGCAGCGTTGGACAGGGGGCTTCCTCCTACGAGCAGTACTTC. Translation gives CSVGQGASSYEQYF.

The V and J genes are TRBV7-2 and TRBJ2-7, with TRBD2 identical over 7 bases. This CDR3 region has 15 residues. V lost 7 bases to trimming and J lost 2 bases; unmatched junction nucleotides: 11. Germline values: CDR1 SGHTA, CDR2 FQGNSA. In DNA form, the CDR3 reads TGTGCCAGCACCGCGGGGCGGGAGAGCCCCTACGAGCAGTACTTC. It is translated as CASTAGRESPYEQYF.

J is TRBJ2-2 and V is TRBV7-8; 11 nucleotides match TRBD1. CDR1 SGHVS and CDR2 FQNEAQ come from the germline V gene. This CDR3 contains 18 residues. V shed 5 bases, J shed 7 bases, and the junction held 15 bases outside the gene matches. The CDR3 is CASSPLRTGGASHGELFF. The CDR3 DNA reads TGTGCCAGCAGCCCCTTACGGACAGGGGGCGCCTCCCACGGGGAGCTGTTTTTT.

This clonotype was observed many times. This chain uses TRBV9 with TRBJ2-1, with D tentatively TRBD2 (5 bases). Germline loops: CDR1 SGDLS, CDR2 YYNGEE. Between the trimmed V and J ends, which lost 4 bases and 9 bases, there was a span of 17 bases. The CDR3 sequence is 14 residues long. For the CDR3, the DNA is TGTGCCAGCAGCAGAAAACTAGTGAGGGTTGAGCAGTTCTTC. It translates to CASSRKLVRVEQFF. The variable domain in full, with the rest retrieved from reference TRBV9 and TRBJ2-1, is DSGVTQTPKHLITATGQRVTLRCSPRSGDLSVYWYQQSLDQGLQFLIQYYNGEERAKGNILERFSAQQFPDLHSELNLSSLELGDSALYFCASSRKLVRVEQFFGPGTRLTVL.

The V call is TRBV7-2, the J call TRBJ2-3; a possible D gene is TRBD1 (6 bases). The CDR3 has 12 amino acids. V dropped 2 bases and J dropped 14 bases, with 14 bases sitting between them. Germline V CDR1 and CDR2: SGHTA, FQGNSA. The CDR3 DNA is TGTGCCAGCAGCTTAAAGGGGACAATTTGGTATTTT. Its protein is CASSLKGTIWYF.

This clonotype was recorded many times. The V gene is TRBV30, the J gene TRBJ1-1, with D perhaps matching TRBD1 (5 bases). Trimming stripped 4 bases from V and 7 bases from J, with 10 bases between. Germline V gene sequence: CDR1 GTSNPN, CDR2 SVGIG (reference sequence). CDR3 length: 11 residues. The CDR3 DNA reads TGTGCCTGGAAGTTCAGGGATGAAGCTTTCTTT. Its translation: CAWKFRDEAFF.

Ten or more counts support this clonotype. The rearrangement uses TRBV18 and TRBJ1-5; TRBD1 matches at 7 bases. The junction had 7 bases not matched to a gene; V was cut back by 5 bases and J by 0 bases. Germline CDR1 reads KGHSH; CDR2 reads LQKENI. The CDR3 sequence is 16 residues long. The CDR3 region is CASSSRDRHSNQPQHF. CDR3 DNA sequence: TGTGCCAGCTCATCACGGGACAGACATAGCAATCAGCCCCAGCATTTT. The full variable domain, with the rest looked up from reference TRBV18 and TRBJ1-5, is NAGVMQNPRHLVRRRGQEARLRCSPMKGHSHVYWYRQLPEEGLKFMVYLQKENIIDESGMPKERFSAEFPKEGPSILRIQQVVRGDSAAYFCASSSRDRHSNQPQHFGDGTRLSIL.

With regard to this clonotype: A junction end diverges from the germline sequence, so it may reflect a read error. V gene TRBV12-3 or TRBV12-4 combines with J gene TRBJ2-5; D is unclear. CDR3 length: 12 amino acids. CDR3 protein: CASSFSAVAVNF. In DNA form, the CDR3 reads TGTGCCAGCAGTTTTTCCGCGGTGGCAGTGAACTTC.

CDR3 DNA: TGTGCCAGCAGCTTAGATCCAGGGCGCAATCAGCCCCAGCATTTT. Its protein is CASSLDPGRNQPQHF. J is TRBJ1-5 and V is TRBV7-2; TRBD1 might be the D (5 bases). Germline lookup yields CDR1 SGHTA and CDR2 FQGNSA. The CDR3 has 15 amino acids. The V and J ends lost 1 base and 2 bases respectively, with 9 bases between them.

This clonotype has just a few counts. The chain is built from TRBV25-1 and TRBJ2-7; the match to TRBD1 covers 7 bases. CDR1 MGHDK and CDR2 SYGVNS come from the germline V gene. The CDR3 covers 16 residues. V lost 3 bases, J lost 2 bases, and 10 bases stayed unmatched. CDR3 region: CASSDPRQGNTYEQYF. CDR3 sequence (DNA): TGTGCCAGCAGTGACCCGCGACAGGGTAACACCTACGAGCAGTACTTC.

This clonotype was seen ten or more times. J is TRBJ1-2 and V is TRBV7-2; D is undetermined. V dropped 1 base and J dropped 5 bases, with 11 bases sitting between them. The CDR3 extends over 14 amino acids. Germline V gives CDR1 SGHTA, CDR2 FQGNSA. In DNA, the CDR3 is TGTGCCAGCAGCTTAGATAGGCAGCCTTATGGCTACACCTTC. Protein product: CASSLDRQPYGYTF.

This clonotype was seen a few times. The V and J genes are TRBV24-1 and TRBJ2-3; 9 positions agree with TRBD2. The CDR3 runs to 16 residues. V shed 3 bases, J shed 3 bases, and the junction held 6 bases outside the gene matches. Germline V CDR1 and CDR2: KGHDR, SFDVKD. CDR3 region: CATSDPAAGGTDTQYF. The CDR3, as DNA: TGTGCCACCAGTGATCCCGCGGCGGGAGGGACAGATACGCAGTATTTT.

This sequence joins TRBV9 and TRBJ2-3, with a tentative D call TRBD2 (7 bases). The V end lost 1 base, the J end lost 2 bases, and 14 bases lay between the germline ends. Germline V CDR1 and CDR2: SGDLS, YYNGEE. The CDR3 spans 16 residues. The CDR3 spells CASSVTGGGFTDTQYF. CDR3 bases: TGTGCCAGCAGCGTAACGGGGGGCGGTTTCACAGATACGCAGTATTTT.

This clonotype turned up a few times. The gene calls are TRBV4-2 and TRBJ2-7, with D tentatively TRBD2 (6 bases). This CDR3 region has 16 residues. Trimming stripped 4 bases from V and 0 bases from J, with 16 bases between. CDR1 and CDR2 (germline): LGHNA, YNFKEQ. The CDR3 DNA sequence: TGTGCCAGCAGCCGGAATCGGGACTCTATCTCCTACGAGCAGTACTTC. It yields the protein CASSRNRDSISYEQYF.

About this clonotype itself: A read error may account for a junction end that differs from germline. The chain uses TRBV19 and TRBJ2-7, with D tentatively TRBD1 or TRBD2 (5 bases each). CDR1 and CDR2 from the germline V gene are LNHDA and SQIVND (reference sequence). The length of the CDR3 is 13 residues. The CDR3 sequence is CASSIFGTYEQHF. The CDR3 DNA reads as TGTGCCAGTAGTATCTTCGGGACCTACGAGCAGCACTTC.

This sequence joins TRBV6-1 and TRBJ2-2; D is uncertain. Looked up from germline, CDR1 is MNHNS and CDR2 is SASEGT. The CDR3 loop spans 15 amino acids. V shed 7 bases and J shed 6 bases, with 18 bases lying between them. The CDR3, as DNA: TGTGCCAGCAATAAGGCCGGGCCCTGGGCCGGGGAGCTGTTTTTT. Protein: CASNKAGPWAGELFF.

The table lists this clonotype with many counts. This chain links TRBV6-5 with TRBJ2-1; 10 bases match TRBD2. Germline V gene data show CDR1 as MNHEY and CDR2 as SVGAGI. Losses at the gene ends were 4 bases for V and 8 bases for J; bases not matched to a gene: 11. The CDR3 has 16 amino acids. CDR3 nucleotides: TGTGCCAGCAGTTCTTCCCTAGCGGGAGCAGGCTATGAGCAGTTCTTC. It yields the protein CASSSSLAGAGYEQFF.

This clonotype showed up many times. The genes are TRBV2 and TRBJ2-3; TRBD1 matches at 9 bases. Trimming cost V 5 bases and J 5 bases; bases outside gene matches: 5. CDR3 length equals 14 residues. Germline loops: CDR1 SNHLY, CDR2 FYNNEI. DNA of the CDR3: TGTGCCAGCAGTACACAGGGGGCGATAGATACGCAGTATTTT. Protein sequence: CASSTQGAIDTQYF. The variable domain in full, with the rest retrieved from reference TRBV2 and TRBJ2-3, is EPEVTQTPSHQVTQMGQEVILRCVPISNHLYFYWYRQILGQKVEFLVSFYNNEISEKSEIFDDQFSVERPDGSNFTLKIRSTKLEDSAMYFCASSTQGAIDTQYFGPGTRLTVL.

This clonotype came up many times. The limits of the CDR3 on the DNA are not certain, so only TCRdb's listed CDR3 is given. The chain is built from TRBV7-9 and TRBJ1-1; the listed D gene, TRBD1, was not tested against the DNA. Germline assignment: CDR1 SEHNR and CDR2 FQNEAQ (reference sequence). The CDR3 length equals 18 residues, ends included. CDR3: CASSFGSGQGIMNTEAFF.

About this clonotype: This may come from a read error, since a much larger clone is one base off. The chain combines TRBV30 with TRBJ2-2; D gene ambiguous. Germline CDR1 and CDR2: GTSNPN and SVGIG (reference sequence). This CDR3 is 13 amino acids long. Between the trimmed V and J ends, which lost 3 bases and 4 bases, there was a span of 9 bases. CDR3 in amino acids: CAWSGLSTGELFF. CDR3 DNA sequence: TGTGCCTGGAGCGGTCTGAGCACCGGGGAGCTGTTTTTT.

V usage is TRBV28 and J usage is TRBJ1-3; D is ambiguous. From germline, CDR1 is MDHEN and CDR2 SYDVKM. This CDR3 is 17 amino acids long. V gave up 6 bases and J gave up 0 bases, with 18 bases separating them. CDR3 residues: CASRGASAWLSGNTIYF. The CDR3 nucleotides read TGTGCCAGCAGGGGAGCGTCGGCTTGGCTCTCTGGAAACACCATATATTTT.

Many counts were recorded for this clonotype. The CDR3 DNA reads TGTGCCAGCAGCTTAGCGGCTCGGGGGATCCCAAATGGACCAACCTACGAGCAGTACTTC. This encodes CASSLAARGIPNGPTYEQYF. This chain uses TRBV7-8 with TRBJ2-7, with D perhaps matching TRBD2 (6 bases). The ends were cut back, 0 bases at V and 2 bases at J, with 26 bases in the middle. The CDR3 runs 20 residues. Germline CDR1 and CDR2: SGHVS and FQNEAQ.

This sequence joins TRBV11-2 and TRBJ2-2; TRBD2 matches at 8 bases. J lost 1 base, V lost 8 bases, and 12 bases had no gene match. This CDR3 region has 17 residues. CDR1 is SGHAT, CDR2 FQNNGV, per germline. The CDR3 sequence is CASLKSGAGGNTGELFF. CDR3 nucleotides: TGTGCCAGCTTAAAGAGTGGTGCGGGAGGGAACACCGGGGAGCTGTTTTTT.

This clonotype was detected ten times or more. The V gene is TRBV7-3, the J gene TRBJ2-7; 8 nucleotides line up with TRBD2. Trimming removed 2 bases from V and 2 bases from J; junction bases left unmatched: 5. Looked up from germline, CDR1 is SGHTA and CDR2 is FQGTGA. The CDR3 loop spans 15 amino acids. The CDR3 DNA reads TGTGCCAGCAGCTTAGGACCGGGACTAGCCTACGAGCAGTACTTC. Encoded protein: CASSLGPGLAYEQYF.

The chain couples TRBV27 to TRBJ1-4; D remains ambiguous. V was trimmed by 2 bases and J by 0 bases, leaving 10 bases between them. Germline lookup yields CDR1 MNHEY and CDR2 SMNVEV (reference sequence). The CDR3 totals 16 residues. CDR3 in amino acids: CASSLLGPATNEKLFF. CDR3 sequence (DNA): TGTGCCAGCAGTTTACTCGGACCTGCAACTAATGAAAAACTGTTTTTT.